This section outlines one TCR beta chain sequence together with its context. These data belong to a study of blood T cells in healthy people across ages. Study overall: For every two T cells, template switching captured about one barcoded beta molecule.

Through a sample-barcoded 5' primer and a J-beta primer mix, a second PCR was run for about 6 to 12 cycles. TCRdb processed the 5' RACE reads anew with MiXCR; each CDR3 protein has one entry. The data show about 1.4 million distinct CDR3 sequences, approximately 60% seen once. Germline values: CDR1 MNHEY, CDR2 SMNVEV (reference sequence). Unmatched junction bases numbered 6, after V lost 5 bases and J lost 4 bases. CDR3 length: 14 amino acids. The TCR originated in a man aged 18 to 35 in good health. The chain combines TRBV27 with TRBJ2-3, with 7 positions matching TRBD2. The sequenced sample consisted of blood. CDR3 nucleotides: TGTGCCAGCAGTAAGCGGGGATGGGCAGATACGCAGTATTTT. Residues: CASSKRGWADTQYF.